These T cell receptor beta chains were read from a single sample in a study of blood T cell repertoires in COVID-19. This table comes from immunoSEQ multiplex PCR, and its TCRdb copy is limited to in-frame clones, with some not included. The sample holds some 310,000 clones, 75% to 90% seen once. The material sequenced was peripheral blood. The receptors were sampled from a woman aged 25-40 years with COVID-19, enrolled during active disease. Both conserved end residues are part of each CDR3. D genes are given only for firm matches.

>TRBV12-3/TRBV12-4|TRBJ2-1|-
CASSWRGSSEQFF
TGTGCCAGCAGTTGGCGGGGCTCTAGTGAGCAGTTCTTC
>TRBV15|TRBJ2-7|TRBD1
CASGTGRYYEQYF
TGTGCCAGCGGGACAGGGAGGTACTACGAGCAGTACTTC
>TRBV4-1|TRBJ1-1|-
CASSQEQGITEAFF
TGCGCCAGCAGCCAAGAACAGGGAATCACTGAAGCTTTCTTT
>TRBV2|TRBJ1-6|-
CASSEDPRGSPLHF
TGTGCCAGCAGTGAGGACCCCAGGGGCTCACCCCTCCACTTT
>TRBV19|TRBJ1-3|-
CASSELGRGEGNTIYF
TGTGCCAGTAGTGAGCTCGGCAGGGGAGAAGGAAACACCATATATTTT
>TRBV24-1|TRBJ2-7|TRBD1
CATSAGTASYEQYF
TGTGCCACCAGTGCCGGGACAGCCTCCTACGAGCAGTACTTC
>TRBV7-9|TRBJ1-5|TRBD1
CASSPATGGTNNQPQHF
TGTGCCAGCAGCCCCGCGACAGGGGGAACAAACAATCAGCCCCAGCATTTT
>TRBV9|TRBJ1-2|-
CASSVGAGDGYTF
TGTGCCAGCAGCGTAGGGGCAGGGGATGGCTACACCTTC
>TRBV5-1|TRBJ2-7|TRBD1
CASSRTGGTYEQYF
TGCGCCAGCAGCAGGACAGGGGGCACCTACGAGCAGTACTTC
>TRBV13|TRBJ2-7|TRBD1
CASSLDGTGRDEQYF
TGTGCCAGCAGCTTAGATGGGACAGGGCGCGACGAGCAGTACTTC
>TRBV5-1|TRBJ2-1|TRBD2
CASSSGGGRDNEQFF
TGCGCCAGCAGCTCGGGAGGAGGTCGGGACAATGAGCAGTTCTTC
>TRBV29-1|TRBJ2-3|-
CSVERGSTDTQYF
TGCAGCGTTGAGAGGGGGAGCACAGATACGCAGTATTTT
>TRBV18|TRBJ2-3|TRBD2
CASSQGLAGGTDTQYF
TGTGCCAGCTCACAGGGACTAGCGGGAGGCACAGATACGCAGTATTTT